This TCR beta chain was captured in a study of siplizumab effects on memory and regulatory T cells. CDR1 and CDR2 (germline): GTSNPN, SVGIG (reference sequence). Trimming took 4 bases from V and 1 from J, leaving 6 bases between them. The CDR3 loop spans 12 amino acids. Notes on this clone: Its antigen is not known.

This table comes from immunoSEQ multiplex PCR, and its TCRdb copy is limited to in-frame clones, with some not included. Here the sample spans roughly 120,000 clones, around 90% being singletons. Notes on the study in general: Few alloreactive clones mapped to unstimulated subsets. Versus around 25% in controls, the mappable alloreactive CD4+ clones averaged roughly 70% Treg-derived with siplizumab.

The chain couples TRBV30 to TRBJ2-3; D unresolved. This TCR was sampled from a human donor in good health. Source material: CD4+ T cells sorted from blood. CDR3 protein: CAWTAGTDTQYF. For the CDR3, the DNA is TGTGCCTGGACCGCCGGCACAGATACGCAGTATTTT.